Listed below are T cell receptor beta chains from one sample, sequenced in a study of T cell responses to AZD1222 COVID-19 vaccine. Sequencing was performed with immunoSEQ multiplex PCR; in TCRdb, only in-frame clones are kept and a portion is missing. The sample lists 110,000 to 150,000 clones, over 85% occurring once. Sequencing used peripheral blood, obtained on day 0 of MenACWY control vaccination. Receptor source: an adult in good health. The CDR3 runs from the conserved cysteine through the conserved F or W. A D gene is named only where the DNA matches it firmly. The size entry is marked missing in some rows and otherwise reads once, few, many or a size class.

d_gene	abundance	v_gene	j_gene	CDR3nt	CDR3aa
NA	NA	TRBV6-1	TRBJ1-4	TGTGCCAGCAGCCTGGAGGGGGATGAAAAACTGTTTTTT	CASSLEGDEKLFF
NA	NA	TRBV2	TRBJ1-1	TGTGCCAGCAGTCGTTTCATAGGGGGTCCCACTGAAGCTTTCTTT	CASSRFIGGPTEAFF
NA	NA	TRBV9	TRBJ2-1	TGTGCCAGCAGCGAAACAGTCAGCTCCTACAATGAGCAGTTCTTC	CASSETVSSYNEQFF
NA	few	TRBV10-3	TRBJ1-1	TGTGCCATCAGTGAGCAGGAACGGGGCGGAGGCGGGGTGGAAGCTTTCTTT	CAISEQERGGGGVEAFF
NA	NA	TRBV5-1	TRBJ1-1	TGCGCCAGCAGTCGAACGGGGATGAACACTGAAGCTTTCTTT	CASSRTGMNTEAFF
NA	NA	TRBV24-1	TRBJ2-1	TGTGCCACCAGTGACTCGGGAGAGGTTAATGAGCAGTTCTTC	CATSDSGEVNEQFF
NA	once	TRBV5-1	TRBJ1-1	TGCGCCAGCAGCCCGATGGGACCGGTGAACACTGAAGCTTTCTTT	CASSPMGPVNTEAFF
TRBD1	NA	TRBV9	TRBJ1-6	TGTGCCAGCAGCGTAGAGGGGGTCGGAGGGATGACAGGGGCTAATTCACCCCTCCACTTT	CASSVEGVGGMTGANSPLHF
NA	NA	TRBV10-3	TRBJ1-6	TGTGCCATCCGGTCTCAAGGGGGATCCTATAATTCACCCCTCCACTTT	CAIRSQGGSYNSPLHF
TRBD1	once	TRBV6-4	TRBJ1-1	TGTGCCAGCAGTCGACAGGGAGAAGCTTTCTTT	CASSRQGEAFF
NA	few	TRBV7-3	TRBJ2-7	TGTGCCAGCAGCTTAAGGTCGGCAGGGCCCGTCGAGCAGTACTTC	CASSLRSAGPVEQYF
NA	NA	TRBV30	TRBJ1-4	TGTGCCTGGAGTGTACAAGCAGGTAGTGAAAAACTGTTTTTT	CAWSVQAGSEKLFF
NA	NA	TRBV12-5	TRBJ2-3	TGTGCTAGTGGCCAAGCCTGGGACACAGCAGATACGCAGTATTTT	CASGQAWDTADTQYF
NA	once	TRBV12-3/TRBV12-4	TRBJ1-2	TGTGCCAGCAGTTCTGGGGCTGCGGGAACCTTC	CASSSGAAGTF
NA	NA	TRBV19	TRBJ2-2	TGTGCCAGTAGTCCCCGAGGGGGCGGGACCTTGAACACCGGGGAGCTGTTTTTT	CASSPRGGGTLNTGELFF
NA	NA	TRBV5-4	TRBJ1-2	TGTGCCAGCAGCTTACAGGCTAGTGGGGGCTACACCTTC	CASSLQASGGYTF